The clone carrying this T cell receptor (beta chain) was seen only once. The record originates from a study of CD8+CD57+ T cells in acquired aplastic anemia. Genomic DNA served as template for TCR beta VDJ and CDR3 profiling. TCRdb reprocessed the reads with MiXCR, giving one entry per CDR3 protein. The sample has approximately 160,000 distinct CDR3 sequences; about 48% are singletons. The V end was cut by 8 bases, the J end by 5 bases, with 9 bases between. The germline CDR1 and CDR2 sequences are DFQATT and SNEGSKA (reference sequence). The CDR3 spans 10 residues. This chain connects TRBV20-1 to TRBJ1-2; no definite D call. The sequence derives from a human donor in good health. Material: sorted CD4+, CD8+, or CD8+CD57+ T cells (not recorded which) from PBMCs. The CDR3 coding sequence is TGCAGTACGGACTTATATGGCTACACCTTC. Translation gives CSTDLYGYTF.